These 18 T cell receptor beta chains were all obtained from the same sample, sequenced in a study of cytomegalovirus exposure and HLA in healthy donors. In the PCR, 60 Vbeta and 13 Jbeta primers were used. Sequencing was performed with immunoSEQ multiplex PCR; in TCRdb, only in-frame clones are kept and a portion is missing. Altogether fewer than 150,000 clones are present, around 76% being singletons, with the ten largest covering 2.8%. The sequenced sample was PBMCs. These receptors were collected from a male donor in good health and CMV-seronegative.

This clone counts as medium-sized. The CDR3 sequence: CASKHVNTEAFF. The CDR3 nucleotides are TGTGCCAGCAAGCATGTGAACACTGAAGCTTTCTTT. The chain joins TRBV6-1 to TRBJ1-1; D gene ambiguous. The CDR3 covers 12 residues. V lost 7 bases and J 0 bases, leaving 6 bases between the germline ends. Germline CDR1 and CDR2: MNHNS and SASEGT.

The genes are TRBV6-5 and TRBJ1-4, with 7 nucleotides matching TRBD1. CDR1 is MNHEY, CDR2 SVGAGI, per germline. This CDR3 is 14 amino acids long. Trimming took 6 bases from V and 7 from J; bases not matched to a gene: 8. The CDR3 DNA is TGTGCCAGCAGGGAAACAGGGGTGGGTGAAAAACTGTTTTTT. This gives the protein CASRETGVGEKLFF.

The V call is TRBV30, the J call TRBJ1-4, with 9 bases lining up with TRBD1. After removal of 3 bases from V and 4 bases from J, the junction contained 3 bases not matched to a gene. This CDR3 contains 14 residues. Germline CDR1 reads GTSNPN; CDR2 reads SVGIG (reference sequence). DNA for the CDR3: TGTGCCTGGAGCCCGGACAGGGGTAATGAAAAACTGTTTTTT. Residues: CAWSPDRGNEKLFF.

V and J are TRBV25-1 and TRBJ2-5; weak D call: TRBD1 (5 bases). The CDR3 consists of 15 residues. V was clipped by 1 base and J by 5 bases, with 14 bases between them. The germline CDR1 and CDR2 sequences are MGHDK and SYGVNS. CDR3 nucleotides: TGTGCCAGCAGTGAATCTCCAGGGCGGTTGGAGACCCAGTACTTC. Its protein is CASSESPGRLETQYF. Full variable domain (outside the CDR3, taken from reference TRBV25-1 and TRBJ2-5): EADIYQTPRYLVIGTGKKITLECSQTMGHDKMYWYQQDPGMELHLIHYSYGVNSTEKGDLSSESTVSRIRTEHFPLTLESARPSHTSQYLCASSESPGRLETQYFGPGTRLLVL.

In its sample, this clone was seen a few times. This chain links TRBV18 with TRBJ2-7; TRBD2 might be the D (5 bases). Trimming pared 2 bases from V and 1 base from J, leaving 6 bases between. From germline, CDR1 is KGHSH and CDR2 LQKENI. This CDR3 has 13 residues. CDR3 in amino acids: CASSPTGSYEQYF. The DNA for the CDR3 is TGTGCCAGCTCACCAACGGGGTCCTACGAGCAGTACTTC.

V usage is TRBV29-1 and J usage is TRBJ2-7, with 8 bases fitting TRBD2. Germline values: CDR1 SQVTM, CDR2 ANQGSEA. Germline trimming cut 1 base from V and 0 bases from J; bases unmatched to any gene: 5. This CDR3 contains 15 residues. The CDR3 loop reads CSVEVERGSSYEQYF. Written as DNA, the CDR3 is TGCAGCGTTGAAGTCGAGCGGGGGAGCTCCTACGAGCAGTACTTC.

V usage is TRBV5-1 and J usage is TRBJ2-7; TRBD1 matches 9 bases. V lost 4 bases, J lost 5 bases, and 10 bases stayed unmatched. Looked up from germline, CDR1 is SGHRS and CDR2 is YFSETQ. The CDR3 is 15 amino acids. CDR3 amino acids: CASSAHRGRLDEQYF. The CDR3 coding sequence is TGCGCCAGCAGCGCACACAGGGGGCGCCTCGACGAGCAGTACTTC.

The chain is built from TRBV5-8 and TRBJ2-7; TRBD2 matches 7 bases. V shed 4 bases, J shed 2 bases, and the junction held 9 bases outside the gene matches. Germline CDR1 is SGHTS and CDR2 is YDEGEE. The length of the CDR3 is 15 residues. Written as DNA, the CDR3 is TGTGCCAGCAGCCCCATTGTAGCGGGCCCCTACGAGCAGTACTTC. Amino acids: CASSPIVAGPYEQYF.

This clone showed up just a few times. This sequence joins TRBV7-2 and TRBJ1-4, with 7 nucleotides matching TRBD1. V lost 5 bases and J lost 4; bases outside the gene matches: 7. This CDR3 is 15 amino acids long. Germline CDR1 reads SGHTA; CDR2 reads FQGNSA. CDR3 residues: CASSERQGYNEKLFF. CDR3 in DNA: TGTGCCAGCAGCGAGAGACAGGGATATAATGAAAAACTGTTTTTT.

The genes are TRBV19 and TRBJ1-5; 7 nucleotides agree with TRBD1. Germline trimming cut 5 bases from V and 1 base from J; bases unmatched to any gene: 11. The germline V gene encodes CDR1 LNHDA and CDR2 SQIVND (reference sequence). The CDR3 has 17 residues. This CDR3 reads CASSAFDRVMSNQPQHF. CDR3 nucleotides: TGTGCCAGTAGTGCTTTCGACAGGGTTATGAGCAATCAGCCCCAGCATTTT.

This clone was found a few times. The chain joins TRBV7-2 to TRBJ2-3, with D possibly TRBD2 on 6 matching bases. The V end was cut by 2 bases, the J end by 8 bases, with 11 bases between. Germline V lookup: CDR1 SGHTA, CDR2 FQGNSA. The CDR3 totals 13 residues. The CDR3 loop reads CASSLSGRGTQYF. The CDR3, as DNA: TGTGCCAGCAGCTTATCCGGGAGAGGTACGCAGTATTTT.

This chain links TRBV10-3 with TRBJ2-3, with D possibly TRBD1 on 7 matching bases. Germline V gives CDR1 ENHRY, CDR2 SYGVKD. The CDR3 extends over 14 amino acids. V lost 6 bases to trimming and J lost 2 bases, with 12 bases between them. The CDR3 DNA sequence: TGTGCCATCAGGCGGGACAGCCCCACAGATACGCAGTATTTT. Protein: CAIRRDSPTDTQYF.

The chain links TRBV4-1 to TRBJ2-1; the match to TRBD2 covers 10 bases. The junction had 8 bases not matched to a gene; V was cut back by 0 bases and J by 0 bases. The CDR3 covers 19 residues. Germline V CDR1 and CDR2: MGHRA, YSYEKL. The CDR3 DNA reads TGCGCCAGCAGCCAAGAACCAGCGGGGGGGGCAAGCTCCTACAATGAGCAGTTCTTC. This translates into CASSQEPAGGASSYNEQFF.

This clone was seen only once. The chain uses TRBV7-9 and TRBJ2-2; TRBD1 agrees at 9 bases. In germline, CDR1 is SEHNR, CDR2 FQNEAQ (reference sequence). After removal of 5 bases from V and 7 bases from J, the junction contained 8 bases not matched to a gene. CDR3 length: 15 residues. The CDR3 bases are TGTGCCAGCAGCCCCCTACAGGGGGCTAGCGGGGAGCTGTTTTTT. It yields the protein CASSPLQGASGELFF.

This clone was counted a few times. The rearrangement joins TRBV5-1 to TRBJ1-1, with D possibly being TRBD1 (5 bases). CDR3 length equals 14 residues. Trimming removed 0 bases from V and 4 bases from J, with 10 bases in between. The germline gives CDR1 SGHRS, CDR2 YFSETQ. This CDR3 is CASSLEGKVTEAFF. The CDR3 bases are TGCGCCAGCAGCTTGGAGGGGAAAGTCACTGAAGCTTTCTTT.

The rearrangement links TRBV5-4 to TRBJ2-1, with 9 bases lining up with TRBD1. The V and J ends lost 7 bases and 4 bases, in that order; junction bases with no gene match: 9. Germline loops: CDR1 SGHNT, CDR2 YYREEE (reference sequence). There are 15 residues in the CDR3. The CDR3 nucleotides read TGTGCCAGCGCTCCTTGGACAGGGGATTACAATGAGCAGTTCTTC. It specifies CASAPWTGDYNEQFF. The whole variable domain, filled in from reference TRBV5-4 and TRBJ2-1, reads ETGVTQSPTHLIKTRGQQVTLRCSSQSGHNTVSWYQQALGQGPQFIFQYYREEENGRGNFPPRFSGLQFPNYSSELNVNALELDDSALYLCASAPWTGDYNEQFFGPGTRLTVL.

V and J are TRBV30 and TRBJ2-3, with a possible D match to TRBD2 (6 bases). Germline-derived CDR1 and CDR2 are GTSNPN and SVGIG (reference sequence). The CDR3 covers 14 residues. Between the trimmed V and J ends, which lost 2 bases and 3 bases, there was a span of 12 bases. The CDR3 bases are TGTGCCTGGAGTCCGGGGGTTGGGACAGATACGCAGTATTTT. Translated: CAWSPGVGTDTQYF. Together with reference TRBV30 and TRBJ2-3, the CDR3 gives the full variable domain: SQTIHQWPATLVQPVGSPLSLECTVEGTSNPNLYWYRQAAGRGLQLLFYSVGIGQISSEVPQNLSASRPQDRQFILSSKKLLLSDSGFYLCAWSPGVGTDTQYFGPGTRLTVL.

The chain has TRBV12-5 and TRBJ2-1, with TRBD2 as a possible D gene (6 bases). Per the germline V gene, CDR1 is LGHNT and CDR2 is FRNRAP. The CDR3 has 16 residues. Trimming shortened V by 2 bases and J by 2 bases, and 13 bases separated the two germline ends. The CDR3 DNA reads as TGTGCTAGTGGTTTGTATAGCGGACCCCCCTACAATGAGCAGTTCTTC. Its protein is CASGLYSGPPYNEQFF.